A single sample gave rise to the 5 T cell receptor beta chains below, sequenced in a study of Graves' ophthalmopathy and Graves' hyperthyroidism. Scientists amplified the TCR beta CDR3 regions from RNA transcripts. Investigators did first-round RT-PCR with HTBI primers, then second-round multiplex PCR. One entry per CDR3 protein results from TCRdb running MiXCR on the multiplex PCR reads. Of about 480,000 distinct CDR3 sequences listed, approximately 15% are singletons. Sequencing input: blood. These receptors all come from a woman in her twenties or thirties with Graves' ophthalmopathy.

This clonotype has at least ten counts. The genes are TRBV18 and TRBJ1-5, with D unclear. This CDR3 is built from 14 residues. Germline values: CDR1 KGHSH, CDR2 LQKENI. The ends were cut back, 3 bases at V and 0 bases at J, with 6 bases in the middle. The CDR3, as DNA: TGTGCCAGCTCACCCTTCAGTAGCAATCAGCCCCAGCATTTT. Translating gives CASSPFSSNQPQHF.

This clonotype was observed a handful of times. The genes are TRBV2 and TRBJ1-2; no definite D call. Trimming removed 1 base from V and 8 bases from J, with 14 bases in between. Germline V gene lookup returns CDR1 SNHLY and CDR2 FYNNEI. CDR3 size: 14 residues. The CDR3 region has the DNA TGTGCCAGCAGTGAAGGGTTCGGCTCTTGGGGCTACACCTTC. This gives the protein CASSEGFGSWGYTF.

This clonotype has a count of ten or more. The chain is built from TRBV20-1 and TRBJ1-1; the match to TRBD1 covers 12 bases. This CDR3 is 15 amino acids long. The germline gives CDR1 DFQATT, CDR2 SNEGSKA (reference sequence). The J segment lost 3 bases and the V segment lost 5 bases, leaving 7 bases of the junction unmatched. Written as DNA, the CDR3 is TGCAGTGCTGGGGACAGGGGGCGGACCGACACTGAAGCTTTCTTT. This gives the protein CSAGDRGRTDTEAFF.

The chain carries TRBV12-3 or TRBV12-4 and TRBJ1-5; D gene unclear. The V and J ends lost 5 bases and 2 bases respectively, with 13 bases between them. The CDR3 consists of 15 residues. The CDR3 sequence: CASSRRSTGNQPQHF. The CDR3 DNA sequence: TGTGCCAGCAGTCGTAGGTCAACCGGCAATCAGCCCCAGCATTTT.

Many counts were recorded for this clonotype. J is TRBJ1-1 and V is TRBV28; unclear D gene. Trimming removed 3 bases from V and 4 bases from J, with 18 bases in between. This CDR3 region has 16 residues. Germline V CDR1 and CDR2: MDHEN, SYDVKM. DNA of the CDR3: TGTGCCAGCAGTTTCTCCTTCTCAAGGTCGGGCACTGAAGCTTTCTTT. Its translation: CASSFSFSRSGTEAFF.